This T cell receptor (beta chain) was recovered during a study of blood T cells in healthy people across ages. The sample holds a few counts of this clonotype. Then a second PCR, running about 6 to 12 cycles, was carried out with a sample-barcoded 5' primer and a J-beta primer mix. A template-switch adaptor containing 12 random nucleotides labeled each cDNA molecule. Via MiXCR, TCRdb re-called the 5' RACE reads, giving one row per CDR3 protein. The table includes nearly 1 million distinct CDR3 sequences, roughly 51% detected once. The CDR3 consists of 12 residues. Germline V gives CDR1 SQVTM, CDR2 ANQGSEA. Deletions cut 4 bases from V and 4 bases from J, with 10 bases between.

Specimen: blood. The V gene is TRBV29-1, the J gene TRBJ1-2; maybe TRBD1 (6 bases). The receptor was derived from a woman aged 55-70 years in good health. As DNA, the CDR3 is TGCAGCGTTGCAGGGGACGCCTATGGCTACACCTTC. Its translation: CSVAGDAYGYTF. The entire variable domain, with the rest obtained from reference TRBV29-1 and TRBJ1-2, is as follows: SAVISQKPSRDICQRGTSLTIQCQVDSQVTMMFWYRQQPGQSLTLIATANQGSEATYESGFVIDKFPISRPNLTFSTLTVSNMSPEDSSIYLCSVAGDAYGYTFGSGTRLTVV.